A selection of T cell receptor beta chains follows, all from one sample in a study of beta chain features in type 1 diabetes. Method: immunoSEQ multiplex PCR; TCRdb's copy keeps in-frame clones and lacks some. The sample includes about 180,000 clones, approximately 8.1% of them seen just once. The sample taken for sequencing was central memory CD4+ T cells from blood. The receptors shown here come from a woman aged 40 to 55 with type 1 diabetes. CDR3s include the opening cysteine and the closing phenylalanine or tryptophan. D genes are given only for firm matches. Expanded clones get a size class; other rows say once, few or many, or leave the size out.

size	V	length	J	D	CDR3	DNA
.	TRBV2	18	TRBJ2-4	TRBD2	CASSEAGTSPLAKNIQYF	TGTGCCAGCAGTGAAGCCGGGACTAGCCCTTTAGCCAAAAACATTCAGTACTTC
few	TRBV30	17	TRBJ1-1	.	CAWSVSRTPIMGTEAFF	TGTGCCTGGAGTGTATCCCGGACACCCATTATGGGAACTGAAGCTTTCTTT
.	TRBV5-6	16	TRBJ2-6	.	CASSLGRVSGANVLTF	TGTGCCAGCAGCTTGGGGAGGGTCTCTGGGGCCAACGTCCTGACTTTC
.	TRBV5-1	15	TRBJ2-5	TRBD1	CASSQQGATQETQYF	TGCGCCAGCAGCCAACAGGGGGCCACCCAAGAGACCCAGTACTTC
.	TRBV11-1	15	TRBJ2-6	.	CASSGGAAGANVLTF	TGTGCCAGCAGCGGGGGGGCAGCTGGGGCCAACGTCCTGACTTTC
few	TRBV7-9	14	TRBJ1-2	.	CASSPPGQGYGYTF	TGTGCCAGCAGCCCCCCAGGGCAGGGCTATGGCTACACCTTC
.	TRBV7-8	15	TRBJ1-1	TRBD1	CASSLSTGDVTEAFF	TGTGCCAGCAGCCTCTCGACAGGGGATGTCACTGAAGCTTTCTTT
.	TRBV28	14	TRBJ2-2	TRBD1	CASSLSQGSGELFF	TGTGCCAGCAGTTTATCACAGGGGTCCGGGGAGCTGTTTTTT
.	TRBV19	13	TRBJ1-5	.	CASSISVNQPQHF	TGTGCCAGTAGTATTTCAGTAAATCAGCCCCAGCATTTT
.	TRBV6-5	15	TRBJ2-4	.	CASTYGGETKNIQYF	TGTGCCAGCACCTACGGTGGGGAGACCAAAAACATTCAGTACTTC
.	TRBV13	14	TRBJ1-2	TRBD1	CASSLQDRGLGYTF	TGTGCCAGCAGCTTACAGGACAGGGGTCTGGGCTACACCTTC
.	TRBV28	15	TRBJ2-1	TRBD2	CASSPSAGVGNEQFF	TGTGCCAGCAGTCCCTCTGCGGGAGTGGGCAATGAGCAGTTCTTC
few	TRBV15	14	TRBJ1-5	.	CATSSDGGNQPQHF	TGTGCCACCAGCTCCGACGGGGGAAATCAGCCCCAGCATTTT
.	TRBV28	14	TRBJ1-5	TRBD1	CATHRGQGNQPQHF	TGTGCCACCCACAGGGGGCAGGGCAATCAGCCCCAGCATTTT
.	TRBV7-2	14	TRBJ2-3	TRBD2	CASSFSREGRTQYF	TGTGCCAGCAGCTTTTCGCGGGAGGGCCGTACGCAGTATTTT
few	TRBV29-1	14	TRBJ1-2	.	CSVPLAGSNYGYTF	TGCAGCGTCCCCTTGGCAGGGTCCAACTATGGCTACACCTTC
few	TRBV27	14	TRBJ1-2	.	CASSSPLGGNGYTF	TGTGCCAGCAGTTCCCCCCTTGGAGGAAATGGCTACACCTTC
few	TRBV15	15	TRBJ2-5	.	CATSRDGGRGETQYF	TGTGCCACCAGCAGAGATGGCGGTCGCGGTGAGACCCAGTACTTC
.	TRBV28	14	TRBJ1-5	.	CASSLWAGDQPQHF	TGTGCCAGCAGTTTATGGGCAGGCGATCAGCCCCAGCATTTT
few	TRBV9	16	TRBJ2-6	.	CASSLLTQSGANVLTF	TGTGCCAGCAGCCTCTTGACACAATCTGGGGCCAACGTCCTGACTTTC
few	TRBV12-5	12	TRBJ2-3	.	CASGLGPDTQYF	TGTGCTAGTGGTCTAGGCCCGGATACGCAGTATTTT
.	TRBV19	13	TRBJ2-7	.	CASSFQASYEQYF	TGTGCCAGTAGTTTCCAGGCCTCCTACGAGCAGTACTTC
few	TRBV4-3	16	TRBJ2-2	TRBD1	CASSQDPQGATGELFF	TGCGCCAGCAGCCAAGATCCGCAGGGGGCTACCGGGGAGCTGTTTTTT
.	TRBV11-2	14	TRBJ1-1	.	CASSLSGLQTEAFF	TGTGCCAGCAGCTTATCAGGGTTGCAGACTGAAGCTTTCTTT
few	TRBV5-4	12	TRBJ1-2	.	CASTGQYYGYTF	TGTGCCAGCACTGGACAGTACTATGGCTACACCTTC
few	TRBV6-1	14	TRBJ2-5	TRBD2	CASRGRGGGETQYF	TGTGCCAGCAGGGGACGGGGGGGAGGGGAGACCCAGTACTTC
.	TRBV5-1	16	TRBJ2-5	TRBD2	CASSLRLAGVGETQYF	TGCGCCAGCAGCTTGAGACTAGCGGGAGTGGGAGAGACCCAGTACTTC
many	TRBV29-1	14	TRBJ2-2	TRBD1	CSVEERQGALELFF	TGCAGCGTTGAAGAGCGTCAGGGGGCGTTGGAGCTGTTTTTT
.	TRBV28	15	TRBJ2-5	.	CANTGVAEIQETQYF	TGTGCCAACACCGGTGTGGCGGAGATACAAGAGACCCAGTACTTC
.	TRBV5-4	13	TRBJ2-1	TRBD1	CASSMNRQGRQFF	TGTGCCAGCAGCATGAACCGACAGGGCCGGCAGTTCTTC
few	TRBV13	15	TRBJ2-7	TRBD2	CASSPQREGLGEQYF	TGTGCCAGCAGCCCCCAGCGGGAGGGCCTCGGCGAGCAGTACTTC
few	TRBV4-3	14	TRBJ2-1	TRBD2	CASSQGRRGGEQFF	TGCGCCAGCAGCCAAGGTCGGCGGGGGGGGGAGCAGTTCTTC
.	TRBV7-2	17	TRBJ1-5	.	CASSLFGTRDSNQPQHF	TGTGCCAGCAGCCTATTCGGGACAAGAGATTCAAATCAGCCCCAGCATTTT
.	TRBV7-2	15	TRBJ2-3	.	CASSLTGSTGDTQYF	TGTGCCAGCAGCCTGACAGGTTCTACGGGGGATACGCAGTATTTT
few	TRBV7-3	15	TRBJ2-2	.	CASSPLPLATGELFF	TGTGCCAGCAGCCCGCTGCCCCTAGCCACCGGGGAGCTGTTTTTT
many	TRBV27	13	TRBJ2-7	.	CASSRQASYEQYF	TGTGCCAGCAGTCGACAGGCGTCCTACGAGCAGTACTTC
few	TRBV25-1	15	TRBJ1-6	TRBD1	CASSEQGAQNSPLHF	TGTGCCAGCAGTGAACAGGGGGCGCAAAATTCACCCCTCCACTTT
few	TRBV4-1	15	TRBJ2-1	.	CASSQPGGATDEQFF	TGCGCCAGCAGCCAACCAGGAGGGGCCACCGATGAGCAGTTCTTC
.	TRBV9	15	TRBJ2-5	.	CASSVDPSGEETQYF	TGTGCCAGCAGCGTAGACCCCTCCGGGGAAGAGACCCAGTACTTC
many	TRBV7-9	17	TRBJ2-6	TRBD1	CASSLGQGKTGANVLTF	TGTGCCAGCAGCTTAGGACAGGGTAAAACTGGGGCCAACGTCCTGACTTTC
.	TRBV4-2	15	TRBJ2-7	TRBD2	CASSLGLAGNYEQYF	TGTGCCAGCAGCCTCGGACTAGCGGGAAACTACGAGCAGTACTTC
few	TRBV4-3	15	TRBJ2-7	.	CASSQDIQASYEQYF	TGCGCCAGCAGCCAAGATATCCAGGCCTCCTACGAGCAGTACTTC
.	TRBV6-5	13	TRBJ1-5	.	CASSYSPDQPQHF	TGTGCCAGCAGTTACTCCCCAGATCAGCCCCAGCATTTT
.	TRBV29-1	11	TRBJ1-2	.	CSVTNYYGYTF	TGCAGCGTTACAAATTACTATGGCTACACCTTC
.	TRBV9	15	TRBJ2-7	TRBD1	CASSVRDRGIYEQYF	TGTGCCAGCAGCGTCCGGGACAGGGGCATCTACGAGCAGTACTTC
.	TRBV2	15	TRBJ1-5	TRBD1	CASSRGQESNQPQHF	TGTGCCAGCAGTCGCGGACAGGAAAGTAATCAGCCCCAGCATTTT
few	TRBV4-1	15	TRBJ2-7	TRBD1	CASSQEDRGLYEQYF	TGCGCCAGCAGCCAAGAAGACAGGGGGCTATACGAGCAGTACTTC
many	TRBV5-6	12	TRBJ2-1	.	CASSREGNEQFF	TGTGCCAGCAGCCGGGAAGGCAATGAGCAGTTCTTC
.	TRBV4-3	13	TRBJ2-1	TRBD1	CASSPTDRGIQFF	TGCGCCAGCAGCCCAACAGACAGGGGCATCCAGTTCTTC
few	TRBV7-9	15	TRBJ2-3	TRBD2	CASSVLAGDLDTQYF	TGTGCCAGCAGCGTACTAGCGGGGGACCTAGATACGCAGTATTTT
.	TRBV7-2	14	TRBJ1-6	.	CASRTGTSNSPLHF	TGTGCCAGCAGAACCGGGACTTCTAATTCACCCCTCCACTTT
many	TRBV30	14	TRBJ1-2	TRBD1	CAWSLATGRYGYTF	TGTGCCTGGAGTCTCGCGACAGGGCGGTATGGCTACACCTTC
.	TRBV6-5	15	TRBJ2-2	.	CASSYSAGSTGELFF	TGTGCCAGCAGTTACTCGGCGGGGAGCACCGGGGAGCTGTTTTTT